This T cell receptor (beta chain) was captured in a study of CD8 T cells in ankylosing spondylitis. The TCR beta libraries were generated through quantitative 5'-RACE incorporating molecular barcodes. Via MiXCR, TCRdb re-called the 5' RACE reads, giving one row per CDR3 protein. The sample has around 220,000 distinct CDR3 sequences; over 9.5% are singletons. The V gene's germline CDR1 is SGHRS and CDR2 YFSETQ. This CDR3 contains 15 residues. Trimming stripped 4 bases from V and 3 bases from J, with 16 bases between. Many counts were recorded for this clonotype. The chain has TRBV5-1 and TRBJ1-1, with D hard to call. Sequences were obtained from blood, either unsorted or a sorted T cell fraction (not recorded which). The clonotype originates from a male donor with ankylosing spondylitis or in good health (not recorded which). CDR3 loop: CASSRSVSLDTEAFF. The CDR3 DNA follows: TGCGCCAGCAGCCGTTCAGTGTCCCTGGACACTGAAGCTTTCTTT.